A selection of T cell receptor beta chains follows, all from one sample in a study of T cells in localized non-small cell lung cancer. The assay was immunoSEQ multiplex PCR, and TCRdb's table has in-frame clones only and misses some. The profile shows roughly 38,000 clones, 82% of them singletons. This specimen was peripheral blood, taken before any cancer treatment. Receptor source: a male donor at least 60 years old with stage III squamous cell lung carcinoma. CDR3s include the opening cysteine and the closing phenylalanine or tryptophan. The D gene is left open where the match is weak. Only some rows state a clone size, as once, few, many or a class for expanded clones.

cdr3_length: 13; v_call: TRBV15; j_call: TRBJ1-5; clone_size: -; d_call: -; cdr3_aa: CATSRDGNQPQHF; cdr3_nt: TGTGCCACCAGCAGAGATGGCAATCAGCCCCAGCATTTT
cdr3_length: 12; v_call: TRBV6-5; j_call: TRBJ2-7; clone_size: -; d_call: TRBD1; cdr3_aa: CASRGTAYEQYF; cdr3_nt: TGTGCCAGCAGGGGGACAGCGTACGAGCAGTACTTC
cdr3_length: 15; v_call: TRBV5-4; j_call: TRBJ1-2; clone_size: -; d_call: -; cdr3_aa: CASNKYSTADYGYTF; cdr3_nt: TGTGCCAGCAACAAGTACTCGACGGCTGACTATGGCTACACCTTC
cdr3_length: 15; v_call: TRBV29-1; j_call: TRBJ2-1; clone_size: once; d_call: -; cdr3_aa: CSATPGVSSYNEQFF; cdr3_nt: TGCAGCGCGACTCCAGGGGTATCCTCCTACAATGAGCAGTTCTTC
cdr3_length: 14; v_call: TRBV19; j_call: TRBJ1-4; clone_size: -; d_call: -; cdr3_aa: CASRLGHGNEKLFF; cdr3_nt: TGTGCCAGTAGGTTGGGACACGGTAATGAAAAACTGTTTTTT
cdr3_length: 16; v_call: TRBV5-1; j_call: TRBJ1-2; clone_size: -; d_call: TRBD1; cdr3_aa: CASSLAEEQGGSGYTF; cdr3_nt: TGCGCCAGCAGCTTGGCCGAGGAACAGGGGGGTTCCGGCTACACCTTC
cdr3_length: 14; v_call: TRBV10-3; j_call: TRBJ2-3; clone_size: few; d_call: TRBD2; cdr3_aa: CATSTSGSTDTQYF; cdr3_nt: TGTGCCACTTCGACTAGCGGGAGCACAGATACGCAGTATTTT
cdr3_length: 16; v_call: TRBV2; j_call: TRBJ1-1; clone_size: -; d_call: -; cdr3_aa: CASCPGPLGKNTEAFF; cdr3_nt: TGTGCCAGCTGCCCCGGGCCTCTTGGCAAGAACACTGAAGCTTTCTTT
cdr3_length: 15; v_call: TRBV19; j_call: TRBJ1-2; clone_size: -; d_call: TRBD1; cdr3_aa: CASSIGTGGTYGYTF; cdr3_nt: TGTGCCAGTAGTATTGGGACAGGGGGCACCTATGGCTACACCTTC
cdr3_length: 14; v_call: TRBV2; j_call: TRBJ2-7; clone_size: -; d_call: -; cdr3_aa: CASSEGQLYYEQYF; cdr3_nt: TGTGCCAGCAGTGAAGGACAGCTCTATTACGAGCAGTACTTC
cdr3_length: 17; v_call: TRBV29-1; j_call: TRBJ2-7; clone_size: -; d_call: TRBD2; cdr3_aa: CSVVASGGVLFSYEQYF; cdr3_nt: TGCAGCGTTGTAGCTAGCGGGGGGGTTCTCTTCTCCTACGAGCAGTACTTC